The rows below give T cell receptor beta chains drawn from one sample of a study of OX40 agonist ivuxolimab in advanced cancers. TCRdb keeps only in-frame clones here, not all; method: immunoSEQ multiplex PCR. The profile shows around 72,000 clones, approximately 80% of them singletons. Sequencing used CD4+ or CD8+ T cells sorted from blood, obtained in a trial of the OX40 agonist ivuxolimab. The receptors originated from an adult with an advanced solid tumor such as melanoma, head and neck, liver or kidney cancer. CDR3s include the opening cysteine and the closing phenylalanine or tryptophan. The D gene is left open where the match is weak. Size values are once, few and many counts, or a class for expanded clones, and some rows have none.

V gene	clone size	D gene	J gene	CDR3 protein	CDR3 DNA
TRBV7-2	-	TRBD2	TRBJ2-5	CASSFAGGGETQYF	TGTGCCAGCAGCTTTGCGGGGGGGGGAGAGACCCAGTACTTC
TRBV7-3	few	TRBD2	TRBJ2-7	CASSYRTSGYEQYF	TGTGCCAGCAGCTACCGGACTAGCGGTTACGAGCAGTACTTC
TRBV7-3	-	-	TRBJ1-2	CASSSEAGDGYTF	TGTGCCAGCAGCTCTGAGGCAGGGGATGGCTACACCTTC
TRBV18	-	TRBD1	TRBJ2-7	CASSPGQGAYEQYF	TGTGCCAGCTCACCGGGACAGGGGGCCTACGAGCAGTACTTC
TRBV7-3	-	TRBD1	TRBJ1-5	CASSFATGYNQPQHF	TGTGCCAGCAGCTTCGCGACAGGGTACAATCAGCCCCAGCATTTT
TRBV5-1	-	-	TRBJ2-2	CASSLSRAGPTGELFF	TGCGCCAGCAGCTTGAGTCGGGCAGGGCCAACCGGGGAGCTGTTTTTT
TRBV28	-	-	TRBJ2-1	CASSLGPRTLRSYNEQFF	TGTGCCAGCAGTTTGGGTCCGAGGACTCTTCGGAGCTACAATGAGCAGTTCTTC
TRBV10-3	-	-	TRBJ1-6	CAIKGYNSPLHF	TGTGCCATCAAGGGGTATAATTCACCCCTCCACTTT
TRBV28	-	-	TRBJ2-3	CASGEADTQYF	TGTGCCAGCGGTGAGGCAGATACGCAGTATTTT
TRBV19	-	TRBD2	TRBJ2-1	CASSITSGRGSYNEQFF	TGTGCCAGTAGTATAACTAGCGGGAGGGGATCCTACAATGAGCAGTTCTTC
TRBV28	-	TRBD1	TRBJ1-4	CAGNDRGGDEKLFF	TGTGCCGGAAACGACAGGGGAGGTGATGAAAAACTGTTTTTT
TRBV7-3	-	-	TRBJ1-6	CASSLGYNSPLHF	TGTGCCAGCAGCTTGGGATATAATTCACCCCTCCACTTT
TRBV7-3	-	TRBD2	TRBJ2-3	CASSLSPGTSGVDTQYF	TGTGCCAGCAGCTTATCCCCCGGGACTAGCGGGGTAGATACGCAGTATTTT
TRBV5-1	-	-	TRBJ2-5	CASSPTGAGQETQYF	TGCGCCAGCAGCCCCACGGGGGCCGGTCAAGAGACCCAGTACTTC
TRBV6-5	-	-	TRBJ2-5	CASSYSPGVGETQYF	TGTGCCAGCAGTTACTCCCCTGGGGTTGGGGAGACCCAGTACTTC
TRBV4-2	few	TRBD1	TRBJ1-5	CASSPPTGGQPQHF	TGTGCCAGCAGCCCACCGACAGGGGGGCAGCCCCAGCATTTT
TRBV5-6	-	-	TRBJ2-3	CASSRDNRRQGFLDTQYF	TGTGCCAGCAGCCGGGATAACAGACGGCAGGGATTCCTAGATACGCAGTATTTT
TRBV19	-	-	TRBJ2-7	CASSPRITYEQYF	TGTGCCAGTAGTCCCAGGATAACCTACGAGCAGTACTTC
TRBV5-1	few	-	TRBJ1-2	CASSLDTLAPNYGYTF	TGCGCCAGCAGCTTGGACACCCTGGCACCTAACTATGGCTACACCTTC
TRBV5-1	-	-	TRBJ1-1	CASRAQGLSTEAFF	TGCGCCAGCAGGGCGCAGGGGCTAAGCACTGAAGCTTTCTTT
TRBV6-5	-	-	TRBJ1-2	CASSYSNRNYGYTF	TGTGCCAGCAGTTACTCGAACAGGAACTATGGCTACACCTTC
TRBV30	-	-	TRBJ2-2	CAWSGKSTGELFF	TGTGCCTGGAGTGGTAAGAGCACCGGGGAGCTGTTTTTT
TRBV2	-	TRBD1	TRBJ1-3	CASRDQTGLPTIYF	TGTGCCAGCAGGGACCAGACAGGGTTACCCACCATATATTTT
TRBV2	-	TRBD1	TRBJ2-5	CASSVQGQGWETQYF	TGTGCCAGCAGTGTACAGGGACAGGGATGGGAGACCCAGTACTTC
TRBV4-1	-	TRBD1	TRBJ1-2	CASSQEGQTGRINYGYTF	TGCGCCAGCAGCCAAGAGGGCCAGACAGGGCGAATTAACTATGGCTACACCTTC
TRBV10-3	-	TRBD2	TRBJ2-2	CASDPGRGAPTGTGELFF	TGTGCCTCCGACCCAGGGCGGGGGGCCCCCACGGGGACCGGGGAGCTGTTTTTT
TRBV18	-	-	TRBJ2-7	CASSPKSSYEQYF	TGTGCCAGCTCACCCAAAAGCTCCTACGAGCAGTACTTC
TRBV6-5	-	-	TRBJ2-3	CASLRLGDTDTQYF	TGTGCCAGCCTCAGGTTAGGGGACACAGATACGCAGTATTTT
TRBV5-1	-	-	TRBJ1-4	CASSLVPGRTNEKLFF	TGCGCCAGCAGCTTGGTCCCCGGACGGACTAATGAAAAACTGTTTTTT
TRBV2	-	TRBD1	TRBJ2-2	CATGTGGTGELFF	TGTGCCACAGGGACAGGGGGCACCGGGGAGCTGTTTTTT
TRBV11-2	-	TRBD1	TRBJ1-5	CASSARRDRYSNQPQHF	TGTGCCAGCAGCGCCAGGCGGGACAGGTATAGCAATCAGCCCCAGCATTTT
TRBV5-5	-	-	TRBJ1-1	CASSSSGTGVDTEAFF	TGTGCCAGCAGCTCCTCCGGGACGGGGGTGGACACTGAAGCTTTCTTT
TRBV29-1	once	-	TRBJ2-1	CSVGTTQLGNEQFF	TGCAGCGTTGGGACTACCCAGCTCGGGAATGAGCAGTTCTTC
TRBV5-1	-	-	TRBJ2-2	CASSLSQYTGELFF	TGCGCCAGCAGCTTGTCCCAGTACACCGGGGAGCTGTTTTTT
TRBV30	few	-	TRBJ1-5	CAWSERGNQPQHF	TGTGCCTGGAGTGAGCGGGGAAATCAGCCCCAGCATTTT
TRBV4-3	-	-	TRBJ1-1	CASSQVRGWVTEAFF	TGCGCCAGCAGCCAAGTCCGGGGGTGGGTCACTGAAGCTTTCTTT
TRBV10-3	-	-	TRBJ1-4	CAISETGWEKLFF	TGTGCCATCAGTGAGACAGGGTGGGAAAAACTGTTTTTT
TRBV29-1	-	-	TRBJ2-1	CSVPSPVSYNEQFF	TGCAGCGTCCCCTCCCCCGTCTCCTACAATGAGCAGTTCTTC
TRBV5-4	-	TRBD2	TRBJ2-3	CASSSGGTSGRAMGDTQYF	TGTGCCAGCAGCTCCGGGGGGACTAGCGGGAGGGCCATGGGAGATACGCAGTATTTT
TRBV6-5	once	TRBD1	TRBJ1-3	CASSLTGVGNTIYF	TGTGCCAGCAGCCTCACAGGGGTAGGAAACACCATATATTTT
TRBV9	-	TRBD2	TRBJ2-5	CASSVEDRGGGIQETQYF	TGTGCCAGCAGCGTAGAGGACCGGGGCGGGGGGATCCAAGAGACCCAGTACTTC
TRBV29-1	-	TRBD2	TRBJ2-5	CSGTSGSAQETQYF	TGCAGCGGGACTAGCGGGTCCGCACAAGAGACCCAGTACTTC
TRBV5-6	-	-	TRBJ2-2	CASSLGGANTGELFF	TGTGCCAGCAGCTTGGGTGGGGCGAACACCGGGGAGCTGTTTTTT
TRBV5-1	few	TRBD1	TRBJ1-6	CASSRTGQGGNSPLHF	TGCGCCAGCAGCAGAACCGGACAGGGGGGTAATTCACCCCTCCACTTT
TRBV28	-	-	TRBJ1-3	CASSPDSLGNTIYF	TGTGCCAGCAGTCCGGACAGTCTAGGAAACACCATATATTTT
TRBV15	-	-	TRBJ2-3	CATSRGGTPSTDTQYF	TGTGCCACCAGCAGAGGCGGGACACCGAGCACAGATACGCAGTATTTT